Below, 24 T cell receptor beta chains from the same sample are listed, as sequenced in a study of spatial heterogeneity in lung cancer. Specified time point: sample taken at primary tumor resection. Frozen PBMC, nontumor lung or tumor provided whole RNA, which was sequenced unsorted. One entry per CDR3 protein, called by TCRdb with MiXCR from the 5' RACE reads. This table holds tens of thousands of distinct CDR3 sequences, approximately 7% found once. The sample was PBMCs, taken at surgery. Receptors were obtained from a female donor with early-stage non-small cell lung cancer.

There are a few counts of this clonotype. This chain uses TRBV9 with TRBJ2-5; D gene unclear. Germline CDR1 SGDLS, CDR2 YYNGEE. This CDR3 has 15 amino acids. The V and J ends lost 0 bases and 2 bases respectively, with 11 bases between them. CDR3 sequence (DNA): TGTGCCAGCAGCGTAGGTGGCAGGCCACAAGAGACCCAGTACTTC. Its protein is CASSVGGRPQETQYF.

This clonotype occurred many times. The chain uses TRBV18 and TRBJ2-2; D is ambiguous. The ends were cut back, 6 bases at V and 4 bases at J, with 6 bases in the middle. Germline V CDR1 and CDR2: KGHSH, LQKENI. The CDR3 contains 12 residues. The CDR3 DNA reads as TGTGCCAGCTCGCCTTTCACCGGGGAGCTGTTTTTT. This encodes CASSPFTGELFF.

This chain joins TRBV7-2 and TRBJ1-2; 7 bases agree with TRBD1. The CDR3 sequence is 16 residues long. V gave up 5 bases and J gave up 7 bases; unmatched junction bases: 16. Germline V gives CDR1 SGHTA, CDR2 FQGNSA. The CDR3 spells CASSPTGTLPWGGYTF. In nucleotides, the CDR3 is TGTGCCAGCAGCCCGACAGGGACACTTCCCTGGGGTGGCTACACCTTC.

This clonotype was found many times. The chain combines TRBV29-1 with TRBJ1-1, with a tentative D call TRBD1 (6 bases). The V gene's germline CDR1 is SQVTM and CDR2 ANQGSEA. V was pared by 6 bases and J by 4 bases, with 9 bases between. The CDR3 runs 11 residues. CDR3 in amino acids: CSVQGSTEAFF. Here the CDR3 DNA reads TGCAGCGTCCAGGGGTCCACTGAAGCTTTCTTT.

This clonotype was counted at least ten times. The genes are TRBV28 and TRBJ2-3, with D possibly matching TRBD1 (6 bases). CDR1 MDHEN and CDR2 SYDVKM come from the germline V gene. Trimming left V 8 bases short and J 0 bases short, with 18 bases between. The CDR3 runs to 16 residues. CDR3 sequence reads: CASGGGPGPSTDTQYF. CDR3 coding DNA: TGTGCCAGCGGGGGCGGACCGGGACCCAGCACAGATACGCAGTATTTT.

This clonotype was seen a few times. This CDR3 reads CSARTERYISTDTQYF. In DNA form, the CDR3 reads TGCAGTGCTAGGACAGAACGATACATTAGCACAGATACGCAGTATTTT. The chain combines TRBV20-1 with TRBJ2-3; TRBD1 is a possible D gene (5 bases). Germline CDR1 DFQATT, CDR2 SNEGSKA (reference sequence). This CDR3 has 16 amino acids. V was trimmed by 3 bases and J by 0 bases, leaving 16 bases between them.

The sample holds many counts of this clonotype. The V and J genes are TRBV20-1 and TRBJ1-5; maybe TRBD1 (6 bases). Per germline, CDR1 DFQATT and CDR2 SNEGSKA (reference sequence). V lost 5 bases to trimming and J lost 5 bases, with 13 bases between them. The CDR3 totals 13 residues. Here the CDR3 DNA reads TGCAGTGCTGCCGGGGGCGCGGATCAGCCCCAGCATTTT. Translation gives CSAAGGADQPQHF.

This clonotype was seen repeatedly, ten times or more. V and J are TRBV6-5 and TRBJ1-3; the D is unclear. In germline, CDR1 is MNHEY, CDR2 SVGAGI. The CDR3 contains 16 residues. V dropped 0 bases and J dropped 0 bases, with 9 bases sitting between them. The CDR3 sequence is CASSYSPWSSGNTIYF. The CDR3 nucleotides read TGTGCCAGCAGTTACTCCCCCTGGAGCTCTGGAAACACCATATATTTT.

This clonotype occurred many times. The rearrangement uses TRBV4-2 and TRBJ1-5; D is ambiguous. The V end was cut by 3 bases, the J end by 13 bases, with 25 bases between. The germline CDR1 and CDR2 sequences are LGHNA and YNFKEQ. This CDR3 has 16 residues. The CDR3 sequence: CASSQETLSIPRYQHF. The CDR3 region has the DNA TGTGCCAGCAGCCAGGAGACATTGTCCATACCACGGTATCAGCATTTT.

This clonotype was recorded many times. The V and J genes are TRBV29-1 and TRBJ1-5; D uncertain. Deletions cut 5 bases from V and 6 bases from J, with 11 bases between. The CDR3 consists of 12 residues. The V gene's germline CDR1 is SQVTM and CDR2 ANQGSEA. For the CDR3, the DNA is TGCAGCGTTCAAGGGCCGTTTCAGCCCCAGCATTTT. Its protein product is CSVQGPFQPQHF.

This clonotype was counted ten times or more. The rearrangement links TRBV12-3 or TRBV12-4 to TRBJ1-4; D possibly corresponds to TRBD1 (5 bases). Deletions cut 5 bases from V and 2 bases from J, with 15 bases between. The CDR3 is 16 amino acids. CDR3 DNA sequence: TGTGCCAGCAGTCTCAGGGTTACTTTGACTAATGAAAAACTGTTTTTT. Its protein is CASSLRVTLTNEKLFF.

This clonotype was observed a few times. J is TRBJ1-2 and V is TRBV20-1; D uncertain. With 0 bases removed from V and 4 bases from J, the gap between germline ends came to 12 bases. This CDR3 region has 14 residues. CDR1 is DFQATT and CDR2 is SNEGSKA in the germline V gene (reference sequence). In DNA, the CDR3 is TGCAGTGCTAGAGATGGGGAGAATGTCTATGGCTACACCTTC. Amino acids: CSARDGENVYGYTF.

To note about this clonotype: One base away lies a much larger clone, so this may be a sequencing read error. V usage is TRBV2 and J usage is TRBJ2-3; D is tentatively TRBD1 or TRBD2 (6 bases each). CDR3 length equals 12 residues. Germline assignment: CDR1 SNHLY and CDR2 FYNNEI. The CDR3 loop is CASMGGTDAQYF. CDR3 sequence (DNA): TGTGCCAGTATGGGGGGCACAGATGCGCAGTATTTT.

This clonotype was observed at least ten times. J is TRBJ2-7 and V is TRBV5-1; no firm D call. V was trimmed by 7 bases and J by 0 bases, leaving 14 bases between them. Germline values: CDR1 SGHRS, CDR2 YFSETQ. CDR3 size: 14 residues. The CDR3 region is CASAPFPSSYEQYF. Here the CDR3 DNA reads TGCGCCAGCGCCCCATTTCCGAGCTCCTACGAGCAGTACTTC. Variable domain in full (rest from reference TRBV5-1 and TRBJ2-7): KAGVTQTPRYLIKTRGQQVTLSCSPISGHRSVSWYQQTPGQGLQFLFEYFSETQRNKGNFPGRFSGRQFSNSRSEMNVSTLELGDSALYLCASAPFPSSYEQYFGPGTRLTVT.

This clonotype was seen at least ten times. This rearrangement joins TRBV7-2 to TRBJ1-1; D uncertain. Germline values: CDR1 SGHTA, CDR2 FQGNSA. The V end was cut by 4 bases, the J end by 11 bases, with 17 bases between. This CDR3 contains 13 residues. The chain's CDR3 is CASSSPISRRAFF. The CDR3 nucleotides are TGTGCCAGCAGCTCCCCAATATCTCGTCGGGCTTTCTTT.

The sample holds many counts of this clonotype. This sequence joins TRBV20-1 and TRBJ1-1; D might be TRBD1 (6 bases). Deletions cut 3 bases from V and 7 bases from J, with 15 bases between. The CDR3 has 13 residues. Germline V gene data show CDR1 as DFQATT and CDR2 as SNEGSKA (reference sequence). Here the CDR3 DNA reads TGCAGTGCTAGTCCCTGGGGGCGGGGTGAAGCTTTCTTT. Translated, it gives CSASPWGRGEAFF.

This clonotype was counted ten times or more. The chain links TRBV6-5 to TRBJ1-2; D gene uncertain. CDR1 is MNHEY, CDR2 SVGAGI, per germline. With 6 bases removed from V and 8 bases from J, the gap between germline ends came to 13 bases. The CDR3 contains 12 residues. The CDR3 coding sequence is TGTGCCAGCAGCCCTCGGGGTACCGGCTACACCTTC. This encodes CASSPRGTGYTF.

The sample holds many counts of this clonotype. This chain joins TRBV5-1 and TRBJ2-7, with 11 bases fitting TRBD1. Germline CDR1 reads SGHRS; CDR2 reads YFSETQ. The CDR3 consists of 15 residues. V was clipped by 0 bases and J by 4 bases; unmatched bases: 3. The CDR3: CASSLGGQGAYEQYF. In DNA, the CDR3 is TGCGCCAGCAGCTTGGGAGGACAGGGGGCATACGAGCAGTACTTC.

Many counts were recorded for this clonotype. This sequence joins TRBV7-9 and TRBJ2-2; TRBD2 agrees at 9 bases. The CDR3 is made up of 15 amino acids. Losses at the gene ends were 6 bases for V and 5 bases for J; bases not matched to a gene: 7. CDR1 is SEHNR and CDR2 is FQNEAQ in the germline V gene (reference sequence). CDR3 sequence (DNA): TGTGCCAGCAGATCAGCGGGGGGCAGAACCGGGGAGCTGTTTTTT. Residues: CASRSAGGRTGELFF.

This clonotype has ten or more counts. The V gene is TRBV3-1, the J gene TRBJ1-1, with D hard to call. This CDR3 region has 14 residues. CDR1 and CDR2 (germline): LGHDT, YNNKEL (reference sequence). V was cut by 6 bases and J by 1 base, with 12 bases left in between. This CDR3 is CASRNPLRNTEAFF. The CDR3 DNA follows: TGTGCCAGCAGAAATCCCCTGAGGAACACTGAAGCTTTCTTT.

This clonotype was found a few times. The chain is built from TRBV21-1 and TRBJ2-7; the table assigns TRBD1, which was not confirmed against the DNA. TRBV21-1 is classified as a pseudogene. The CDR3 length is 16 residues. In DNA, the CDR3 is TGTGCCAGCAGCCTTTATCAACCGGGAGCCAGCCACGAGCAGTACTTC. Protein product: CASSLYQPGASHEQYF.

This clonotype was detected ten times or more. The chain has TRBV28 and TRBJ2-2; D possibly uses TRBD1 or TRBD2 (5 bases each). The CDR3 has 16 residues. CDR1 is MDHEN, CDR2 SYDVKM, per germline. V dropped 2 bases and J dropped 4 bases, with 14 bases sitting between them. The CDR3, as DNA: TGTGCCAGCAGTTTACTGGGGGTTGGGGGCACCGGGGAGCTGTTTTTT. It yields the protein CASSLLGVGGTGELFF. Together with reference TRBV28 and TRBJ2-2, the CDR3 gives the full variable domain: DVKVTQSSRYLVKRTGEKVFLECVQDMDHENMFWYRQDPGLGLRLIYFSYDVKMKEKGDIPEGYSVSREKKERFSLILESASTNQTSMYLCASSLLGVGGTGELFFGEGSRLTVL.

This clonotype showed up many times. This sequence joins TRBV5-1 and TRBJ2-1; TRBD2 matches at 13 bases. CDR1 and CDR2 from the germline V gene are SGHRS and YFSETQ. The length of the CDR3 is 14 residues. Trimming took 7 bases from V and 9 from J; bases not matched to a gene: 7. The CDR3 is CASHTSGGAGEQFF. In DNA form, the CDR3 reads TGCGCCAGCCACACTAGCGGGGGGGCCGGTGAGCAGTTCTTC. The full variable domain, its missing parts supplied by reference TRBV5-1 and TRBJ2-1, is KAGVTQTPRYLIKTRGQQVTLSCSPISGHRSVSWYQQTPGQGLQFLFEYFSETQRNKGNFPGRFSGRQFSNSRSEMNVSTLELGDSALYLCASHTSGGAGEQFFGPGTRLTVL.

The chain uses TRBV3-1 and TRBJ2-7; TRBD1 might be the D (6 bases). This CDR3 spans 12 amino acids. The V gene lost 5 bases and the J gene lost 7 bases, with 12 bases spanning the gap. Germline values: CDR1 LGHDT, CDR2 YNNKEL (reference sequence). The CDR3 loop is CASSEGHLEQYF. Written as DNA, the CDR3 is TGTGCCAGCAGCGAGGGACACTTGGAGCAGTACTTC.